A selection of T cell receptor beta chains follows, all from one sample in a study of CD8 T cells in ankylosing spondylitis. TCRdb reprocessed the 5' RACE reads with MiXCR, giving one entry per CDR3 protein. The table shows about 250,000 distinct CDR3 sequences, with 15% to 20% occurring only once. Sample: blood, either unsorted or a sorted T cell fraction (not recorded which). Receptor source: a male donor with ankylosing spondylitis or in good health (not recorded which). Each CDR3 is given with its conserved first and last residue. A D gene is named only where the DNA matches it firmly. Expanded clones get a size class; other rows say once, few or many, or leave the size out.

clone size: once; J gene: TRBJ2-1; V gene: TRBV20-1; D gene: NA; CDR3 DNA: TGCAGTGCTAGAGGAACACGGATGGCCTACAATGAGCAGTTCTTC; CDR3 protein: CSARGTRMAYNEQFF
clone size: NA; J gene: TRBJ2-1; V gene: TRBV20-1; D gene: TRBD2; CDR3 DNA: TGCAGTGCACCCGGACTAGCGGGAGTTATGAACAATGAGCAGTTCTTC; CDR3 protein: CSAPGLAGVMNNEQFF
clone size: few; J gene: TRBJ1-4; V gene: TRBV29-1; D gene: TRBD1; CDR3 DNA: TGCAGCGCGTCAGGGGGCGAGGGTGAAAAACTGTTTTTT; CDR3 protein: CSASGGEGEKLFF
clone size: few; J gene: TRBJ2-1; V gene: TRBV7-2; D gene: TRBD2; CDR3 DNA: TGTGCCAGAAGACTAGCGGGACCCAATGAGCAGTTCTTC; CDR3 protein: CARRLAGPNEQFF
clone size: NA; J gene: TRBJ2-7; V gene: TRBV7-8; D gene: TRBD1; CDR3 DNA: TGTGCCAGCAGCAGGCCCCGGGACAGGGTTGACTACGAGCAGTACTTC; CDR3 protein: CASSRPRDRVDYEQYF
clone size: NA; J gene: TRBJ2-5; V gene: TRBV20-1; D gene: NA; CDR3 DNA: TGCAGTGCTAGAGGCCTGGAGGAGACCCAGTACTTC; CDR3 protein: CSARGLEETQYF
clone size: NA; J gene: TRBJ2-5; V gene: TRBV7-9; D gene: TRBD1; CDR3 DNA: TGTGCCAGCAGCAAGACAGGGTGGGAGACCCAGTACTTC; CDR3 protein: CASSKTGWETQYF
clone size: NA; J gene: TRBJ1-3; V gene: TRBV29-1; D gene: NA; CDR3 DNA: TGCAGCGTTGAAATCCGTCGGGGGGTGGCTGGAAACACCATATATTTT; CDR3 protein: CSVEIRRGVAGNTIYF
clone size: few; J gene: TRBJ2-1; V gene: TRBV28; D gene: NA; CDR3 DNA: TGTGCCAGCAGTTTGGGGAACCGGGATGAGCAGTTCTTC; CDR3 protein: CASSLGNRDEQFF
clone size: NA; J gene: TRBJ2-5; V gene: TRBV12-3/TRBV12-4; D gene: NA; CDR3 DNA: TGTGCCAGCACAGGGGAAGAGACCCAGTACTTC; CDR3 protein: CASTGEETQYF
clone size: NA; J gene: TRBJ2-4; V gene: TRBV5-6; D gene: TRBD2; CDR3 DNA: TGTGCCAGCAGCATGACTAGCCCCGGCATTCAGTACTTC; CDR3 protein: CASSMTSPGIQYF
clone size: NA; J gene: TRBJ2-4; V gene: TRBV3-1; D gene: NA; CDR3 DNA: TGTGCCAGCAGCCAAACAAGCCCGGTCCTTATAGACATTCAGTACTTC; CDR3 protein: CASSQTSPVLIDIQYF
clone size: NA; J gene: TRBJ2-1; V gene: TRBV4-3; D gene: TRBD2; CDR3 DNA: TGCGCCAGCAGCCAAGAGGGACTAGCGGGTGTTGAGCAGTTCTTC; CDR3 protein: CASSQEGLAGVEQFF
clone size: NA; J gene: TRBJ2-3; V gene: TRBV19; D gene: NA; CDR3 DNA: TGTGCCAGTAAACAGGGAGGGTCAGATACGCAGTATTTT; CDR3 protein: CASKQGGSDTQYF
clone size: few; J gene: TRBJ2-1; V gene: TRBV4-3; D gene: TRBD1; CDR3 DNA: TGCGCCAGCAGCCAAGATCACAGGGGCCCCGACAATGAGCAGTTCTTC; CDR3 protein: CASSQDHRGPDNEQFF
clone size: few; J gene: TRBJ2-6; V gene: TRBV12-3/TRBV12-4; D gene: NA; CDR3 DNA: TGTGCCAGCAGTGGCCTCCTTGAGCCTGGGGCCAACGTCCTGACTTTC; CDR3 protein: CASSGLLEPGANVLTF
clone size: NA; J gene: TRBJ2-1; V gene: TRBV5-8; D gene: NA; CDR3 DNA: TGTGCCAGCAGCGTGGAGAGTAGGGGGATCGAGCAGTTCTTC; CDR3 protein: CASSVESRGIEQFF
clone size: few; J gene: TRBJ2-5; V gene: TRBV4-1; D gene: NA; CDR3 DNA: TGCGCCAGCAGCCAAGACCAGGCCGGTAGCTTTTTAAAAGAGACCCAGTACTTC; CDR3 protein: CASSQDQAGSFLKETQYF
clone size: NA; J gene: TRBJ2-1; V gene: TRBV5-5; D gene: TRBD2; CDR3 DNA: TGTGCCAGCAGCCTGGTTCTAGCGGGAGTGGCTGAGCAGTTCTTC; CDR3 protein: CASSLVLAGVAEQFF
clone size: few; J gene: TRBJ2-3; V gene: TRBV4-3; D gene: NA; CDR3 DNA: TGCGCCAGCAGCCAACAAAGGGGATTGGGCACAGATACGCAGTATTTT; CDR3 protein: CASSQQRGLGTDTQYF
clone size: NA; J gene: TRBJ2-3; V gene: TRBV6-5; D gene: NA; CDR3 DNA: TGTGCCAGCAGTTACGGGGGTACGCCAGATACGCAGTATTTT; CDR3 protein: CASSYGGTPDTQYF
clone size: NA; J gene: TRBJ2-2; V gene: TRBV7-9; D gene: NA; CDR3 DNA: TGTGCCAGCCGGGACGACACCGGGGGGCTGTTTTTT; CDR3 protein: CASRDDTGGLFF
clone size: few; J gene: TRBJ1-1; V gene: TRBV5-1; D gene: NA; CDR3 DNA: TGCGCCAGCAGCTTGACAGTCTACGGAGCCACTGAAGCTTTCTTT; CDR3 protein: CASSLTVYGATEAFF
clone size: few; J gene: TRBJ2-3; V gene: TRBV28; D gene: TRBD2; CDR3 DNA: TGTGCCAGCAGTTTGCGGGAGGGATGGGATACGCAGTATTTT; CDR3 protein: CASSLREGWDTQYF
clone size: NA; J gene: TRBJ2-1; V gene: TRBV29-1; D gene: TRBD2; CDR3 DNA: TGCAGCGTTGAAGGTACCGGACTAGCGGGAGACAATGAGCAGTTCTTC; CDR3 protein: CSVEGTGLAGDNEQFF
clone size: NA; J gene: TRBJ1-1; V gene: TRBV7-9; D gene: NA; CDR3 DNA: TGTGCCAGCAGCTTAGCGCGTGGGGACACTGAAGCTTTCTTT; CDR3 protein: CASSLARGDTEAFF
clone size: NA; J gene: TRBJ1-1; V gene: TRBV19; D gene: NA; CDR3 DNA: TGTGCCAGTAGTATCTTCGGGGGGCTCAGTGAAGCTTTCTTT; CDR3 protein: CASSIFGGLSEAFF
clone size: few; J gene: TRBJ1-1; V gene: TRBV7-2; D gene: NA; CDR3 DNA: TGTGCCAGCAGCTTAGTAGGGGAGATCACTGAAGCTTTCTTT; CDR3 protein: CASSLVGEITEAFF
clone size: NA; J gene: TRBJ1-6; V gene: TRBV4-3; D gene: TRBD1; CDR3 DNA: TGCGCCAGCAGCCAAGACCCGGGACAGAGTAATTCACCCCTCCACTTT; CDR3 protein: CASSQDPGQSNSPLHF
clone size: many; J gene: TRBJ2-2; V gene: TRBV9; D gene: NA; CDR3 DNA: TGTGCCAGCAGCGTAGAAGGCGGCGGGGTGGTCGGGGAGCTGTTTTTT; CDR3 protein: CASSVEGGGVVGELFF
clone size: NA; J gene: TRBJ2-5; V gene: TRBV18; D gene: NA; CDR3 DNA: TGTGCCAGCTTTCGTCAAGAGACCCAGTACTTC; CDR3 protein: CASFRQETQYF
clone size: NA; J gene: TRBJ2-5; V gene: TRBV27; D gene: TRBD2; CDR3 DNA: TGTGCCAGCAGTCTACTAGCGGGAGAGCTGGAGACCCAGTACTTC; CDR3 protein: CASSLLAGELETQYF
clone size: few; J gene: TRBJ2-7; V gene: TRBV7-9; D gene: NA; CDR3 DNA: TGTGCCAGCAGCCCGGGCGGGGTGGACGAGCAGTACTTC; CDR3 protein: CASSPGGVDEQYF
clone size: NA; J gene: TRBJ2-7; V gene: TRBV19; D gene: NA; CDR3 DNA: TGTGCCAGTAGTATCCCCTTGGGAGAAGGGGGCTCCTACGAGCAGTACTTC; CDR3 protein: CASSIPLGEGGSYEQYF
clone size: few; J gene: TRBJ2-1; V gene: TRBV7-9; D gene: TRBD2; CDR3 DNA: TGTGCCAGCAGCTCGCTAGCGGGAGCGGTTTACAATGAGCAGTTCTTC; CDR3 protein: CASSSLAGAVYNEQFF
clone size: NA; J gene: TRBJ2-2; V gene: TRBV7-9; D gene: NA; CDR3 DNA: TGTGCCAGCAGCCCCCCCGGGACTTCCGGTGGGGAGCTGTTTTTT; CDR3 protein: CASSPPGTSGGELFF
clone size: few; J gene: TRBJ2-7; V gene: TRBV7-2; D gene: NA; CDR3 DNA: TGTGCCAGCTCCTCTACTGGCGGCGAGCAGTACTTC; CDR3 protein: CASSSTGGEQYF
clone size: NA; J gene: TRBJ2-3; V gene: TRBV5-1; D gene: TRBD2; CDR3 DNA: TGCGCCAGCAGCCCACACCTTGGACTAGCGGGAGTCTCAGATACGCAGTATTTT; CDR3 protein: CASSPHLGLAGVSDTQYF
clone size: few; J gene: TRBJ2-1; V gene: TRBV10-3; D gene: TRBD2; CDR3 DNA: TGTGCCATCAGCGCGGGAGACTCCTACAATGAGCAGTTCTTC; CDR3 protein: CAISAGDSYNEQFF
clone size: many; J gene: TRBJ2-1; V gene: TRBV20-1; D gene: NA; CDR3 DNA: TGCAGTGCTATCGAGGGGACTGCGAGGGGTAATGAGCAGTTCTTC; CDR3 protein: CSAIEGTARGNEQFF
clone size: NA; J gene: TRBJ2-3; V gene: TRBV4-3; D gene: NA; CDR3 DNA: TGCGCCAGCAGCCAAAGCAACTATAGGGATACGCAGTATTTT; CDR3 protein: CASSQSNYRDTQYF
clone size: NA; J gene: TRBJ2-1; V gene: TRBV7-9; D gene: TRBD2; CDR3 DNA: TGTGCCAGCAGCTTAGGACTAGCGGGAGGACCGGATGAGCAGTTCTTC; CDR3 protein: CASSLGLAGGPDEQFF
clone size: NA; J gene: TRBJ2-5; V gene: TRBV28; D gene: TRBD2; CDR3 DNA: TGTGCCAGCAGTTTGAGGTCTAGCGGGAGAGGGGCGACCCAGTACTTC; CDR3 protein: CASSLRSSGRGATQYF
clone size: many; J gene: TRBJ2-7; V gene: TRBV27; D gene: NA; CDR3 DNA: TGTGCCAGCAGCCAGTTTATGTGGGGGGACTACGAGCAGTACTTC; CDR3 protein: CASSQFMWGDYEQYF
clone size: NA; J gene: TRBJ2-7; V gene: TRBV20-1; D gene: NA; CDR3 DNA: TGCAGTGCTAGAGATCGGGCAGGAGACCTCTACGAGCAGTACTTC; CDR3 protein: CSARDRAGDLYEQYF
clone size: NA; J gene: TRBJ2-2; V gene: TRBV14; D gene: NA; CDR3 DNA: TGTGCCAGCAGCCAACTCGGGGTGTCCGGGGAGCTGTTTTTT; CDR3 protein: CASSQLGVSGELFF
clone size: many; J gene: TRBJ2-7; V gene: TRBV4-1; D gene: NA; CDR3 DNA: TGCGCCAGCAGCCAAGATCCTCTGCGGGGCAGCTCCTACGAGCAGTACTTC; CDR3 protein: CASSQDPLRGSSYEQYF
clone size: NA; J gene: TRBJ2-2; V gene: TRBV11-2; D gene: NA; CDR3 DNA: TGTGCCAGCAGCCGCCGGACATCGAACACCGGGGAGCTGTTTTTT; CDR3 protein: CASSRRTSNTGELFF
clone size: many; J gene: TRBJ2-5; V gene: TRBV9; D gene: NA; CDR3 DNA: TGTGCCAGCAGCACGGGGGAGACCCAGTACTTC; CDR3 protein: CASSTGETQYF
clone size: NA; J gene: TRBJ2-1; V gene: TRBV5-6; D gene: TRBD2; CDR3 DNA: TGTGCCAGCAGCTTGGCCTTGGCTAGCGGGAGCTCCTACAATGAGCAGTTCTTC; CDR3 protein: CASSLALASGSSYNEQFF